This T cell receptor beta chain was recorded in a study of T-cell memory formation after mild COVID-19. Study at large: TCR clusters largely stayed donor specific.

CDR3 length equals 12 residues. Unmatched junction bases numbered 12, after V lost 7 bases and J lost 14 bases. CDR1 and CDR2 from the germline V gene are SGHRS and YFSETQ. At least ten counts were recorded for this clonotype. No antigen is known for it. TCRdb redid the calling of the 5' RACE reads with MiXCR, one entry per CDR3 protein. The table records 340,000 or so distinct CDR3 sequences, under 15% of them present only once. Study observations and caveats: The study detected some responding clones in pre-infection memory, suggesting cross-reactive memory joined. Of the contracting clones, CD4+ ones lay mainly in CM and EM, and CD8+ ones in EMRA.

Specimen: PBMCs or a T cell subset sorted from them (not recorded which). The rearrangement uses TRBV5-1 and TRBJ2-1; 7 bases agree with TRBD2. The clonotype comes from a young man who had mild COVID-19 (a few samples of this study predate the infection). Cell type and time point are not known. CDR3 DNA sequence: TGCGCCAGCTCAAGCGGAGGACTAGTAAAGTTCTTC. It yields the protein CASSSGGLVKFF.